The clone carrying this T cell receptor (beta chain) has a count of ten or more. Antigen: not known. This specimen belongs to a study of T-cell reconstitution after alpha-beta-depleted transplantation in children. General observations from the study: Expanded graft clones numbering several hundred reportedly gave rise to alpha-beta T cells about two months after transplant. TCRbeta diversity was high at day 60 in some patients (a result of surviving recipient T cells and thymic progenitors). Counts and diversity of T cells one year after transplant came mostly from newly produced T cells.

V lost 1 base to trimming and J lost 4 bases, with 15 bases between them. The germline CDR1 and CDR2 sequences are SGHRS and YFSETQ. The CDR3 sequence is 16 residues long. Unique molecular identifiers tagged the TCRbeta library. TCRdb independently ran MiXCR on the PCR reads; one entry per CDR3 protein. The data contain approximately 630,000 distinct CDR3 sequences, around 12% of them seen just once; the ten biggest clones take up around 0.8%. The chain couples TRBV5-1 to TRBJ2-1; maybe TRBD1 (6 bases). The specimen comprised PBMCs, sampled before TCRalphabeta/CD19-depleted stem cell transplant. The TCR sequence derives from a girl under 10 years old with congenital amegakaryocytic thrombocytopenia, due to receive a stem cell transplant. Written as DNA, the CDR3 is TGCGCCAGCAGCTTGACACAGGGATGGGGTTACAATGAGCAGTTCTTC. This gives the protein CASSLTQGWGYNEQFF. Full variable domain (outside the CDR3, taken from reference TRBV5-1 and TRBJ2-1): KAGVTQTPRYLIKTRGQQVTLSCSPISGHRSVSWYQQTPGQGLQFLFEYFSETQRNKGNFPGRFSGRQFSNSRSEMNVSTLELGDSALYLCASSLTQGWGYNEQFFGPGTRLTVL.